The present T cell receptor (beta chain) was sequenced within a study of blood T cells in healthy people across ages. V was clipped by 8 bases and J by 12 bases, with 14 bases between them. The CDR3 is made up of 10 amino acids. Germline values: CDR1 SQVTM, CDR2 ANQGSEA. The authors drew about 9.5 milliliters of peripheral blood from each donor. A second PCR, run for about 7 to 12 cycles, used a sample-barcoded 5' primer plus a J-beta primer mix. TCRdb independently ran MiXCR on the 5' RACE reads; one entry per CDR3 protein. The sample has roughly 1 million distinct CDR3 sequences; under 30% are singletons. The sample was also linked to a second study, of T cells of mothers and their children. This second study notes: Related mother-child pairs showed slightly, non-significantly higher overlap than unrelated pairs. None of the identified T cell clones proved to be persistent microchimeric clones.

The rearrangement joins TRBV29-1 to TRBJ2-1, with TRBD1 as a possible D gene (5 bases). The receptor's source is a girl aged 2-9 years in good health. Input material: blood. The CDR3 nucleotides read TGCAGCACCTGGTATGGGGCGCAGTTCTTC. This encodes CSTWYGAQFF.